This record covers a single T cell receptor (beta chain). The sample originates from a study of blood T cell repertoires in COVID-19. On the study more broadly: The United States, Italy and Spain provided the acute and convalescent COVID-19 samples. Sources were T cells, B-cell-depleted T cells, or PBMCs; the material itself was cDNA or gDNA.

Some clones are missing from TCRdb's copy, which holds only in-frame ones; the method was immunoSEQ multiplex PCR. This sample has under 200,000 clones; approximately 91% occur once, and the top ten carry around 4.8%. The germline gives CDR1 MNHEY, CDR2 SVGAGI. CDR3 length: 13 residues. J was trimmed by 5 bases and V by 8 bases; bases with no gene match: 6. This sequence was found in a man between 18 and 29 years old with COVID-19, enrolled during active disease. This rearrangement joins TRBV6-5 to TRBJ2-1, with 7 bases that match TRBD1. The source material was peripheral blood. CDR3 protein: CASSWDSDNEQFF. CDR3 coding DNA: TGTGCCAGCTCCTGGGACAGTGACAATGAGCAGTTCTTC.